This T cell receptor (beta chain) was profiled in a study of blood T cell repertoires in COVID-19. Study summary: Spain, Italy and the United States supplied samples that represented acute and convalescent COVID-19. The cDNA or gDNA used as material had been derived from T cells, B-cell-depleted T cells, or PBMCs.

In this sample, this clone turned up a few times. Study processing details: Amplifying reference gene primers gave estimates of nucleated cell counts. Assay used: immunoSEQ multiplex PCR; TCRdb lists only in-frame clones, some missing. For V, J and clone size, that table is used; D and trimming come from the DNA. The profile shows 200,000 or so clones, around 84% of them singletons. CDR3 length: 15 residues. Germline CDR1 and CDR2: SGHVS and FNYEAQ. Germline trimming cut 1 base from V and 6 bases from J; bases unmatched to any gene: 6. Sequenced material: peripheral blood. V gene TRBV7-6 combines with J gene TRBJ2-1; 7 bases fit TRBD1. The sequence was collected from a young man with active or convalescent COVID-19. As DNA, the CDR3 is TGTGCCAGCAGCTTAGGGTGGACAGGCCGCAATGAGCAGTTCTTC. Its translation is CASSLGWTGRNEQFF.